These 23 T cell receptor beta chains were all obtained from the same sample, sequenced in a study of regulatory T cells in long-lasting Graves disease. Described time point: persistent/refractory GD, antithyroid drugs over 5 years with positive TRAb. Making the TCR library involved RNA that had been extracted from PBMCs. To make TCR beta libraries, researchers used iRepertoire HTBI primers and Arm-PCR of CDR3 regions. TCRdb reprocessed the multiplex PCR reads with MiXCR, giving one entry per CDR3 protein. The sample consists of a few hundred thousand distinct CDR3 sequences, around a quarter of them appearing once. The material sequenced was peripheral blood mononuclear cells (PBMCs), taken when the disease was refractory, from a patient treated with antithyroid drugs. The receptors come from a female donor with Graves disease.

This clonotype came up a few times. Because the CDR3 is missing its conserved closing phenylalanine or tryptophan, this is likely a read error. The CDR3 here is CASSERPYTDTQYL. For the CDR3, the DNA is TGTGCCAGCAGTGAGAGACCTTACACAGATACGCAGTATCTT. The chain recombines TRBV2 with TRBJ2-3; D gene uncertain. Trimming left V 3 bases short and J 2 bases short, with 9 bases between. The V gene's germline CDR1 is SNHLY and CDR2 FYNNEI. The CDR3 extends over 14 amino acids.

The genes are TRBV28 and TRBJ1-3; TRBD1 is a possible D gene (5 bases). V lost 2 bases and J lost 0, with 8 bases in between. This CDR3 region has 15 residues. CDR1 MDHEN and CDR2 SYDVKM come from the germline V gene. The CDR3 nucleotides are TGTGCCAGCAGTTTAACAGGCCTCTCTGGAAACACCATATATTTT. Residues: CASSLTGLSGNTIYF.

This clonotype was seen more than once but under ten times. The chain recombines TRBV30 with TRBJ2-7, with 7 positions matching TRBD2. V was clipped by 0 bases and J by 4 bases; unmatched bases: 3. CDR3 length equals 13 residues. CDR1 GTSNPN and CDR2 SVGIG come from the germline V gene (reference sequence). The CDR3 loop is CAWSVYGRYEQYF. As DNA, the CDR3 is TGTGCCTGGAGTGTATACGGGAGGTACGAGCAGTACTTC.

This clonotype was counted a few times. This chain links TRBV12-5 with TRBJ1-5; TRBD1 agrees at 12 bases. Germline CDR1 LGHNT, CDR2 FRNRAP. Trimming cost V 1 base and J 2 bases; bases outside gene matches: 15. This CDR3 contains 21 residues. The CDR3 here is CASGLGTPGQGAREGNQPQHF. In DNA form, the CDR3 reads TGTGCTAGTGGTTTGGGGACTCCGGGACAGGGGGCGAGGGAGGGCAATCAGCCCCAGCATTTT.

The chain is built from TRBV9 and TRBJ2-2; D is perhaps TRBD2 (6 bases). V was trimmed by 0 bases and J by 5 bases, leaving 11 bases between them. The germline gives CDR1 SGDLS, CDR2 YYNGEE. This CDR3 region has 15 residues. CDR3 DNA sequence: TGTGCCAGCAGCGTAGCTCCAGCGGGTACCGGGGAGCTGTTTTTT. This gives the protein CASSVAPAGTGELFF.

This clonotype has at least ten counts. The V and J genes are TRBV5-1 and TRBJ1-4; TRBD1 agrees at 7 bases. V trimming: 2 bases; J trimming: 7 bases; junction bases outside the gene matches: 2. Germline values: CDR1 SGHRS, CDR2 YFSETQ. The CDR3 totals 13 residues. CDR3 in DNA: TGCGCCAGCAGCTTCGGGACAGCTGAAAAACTGTTTTTT. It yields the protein CASSFGTAEKLFF.

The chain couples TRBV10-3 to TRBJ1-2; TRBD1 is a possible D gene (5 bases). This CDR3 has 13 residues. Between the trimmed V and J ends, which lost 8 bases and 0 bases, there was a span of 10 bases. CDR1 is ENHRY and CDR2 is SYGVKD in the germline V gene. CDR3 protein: CAIAGEANYGYTF. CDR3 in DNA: TGTGCCATCGCGGGGGAGGCTAACTATGGCTACACCTTC.

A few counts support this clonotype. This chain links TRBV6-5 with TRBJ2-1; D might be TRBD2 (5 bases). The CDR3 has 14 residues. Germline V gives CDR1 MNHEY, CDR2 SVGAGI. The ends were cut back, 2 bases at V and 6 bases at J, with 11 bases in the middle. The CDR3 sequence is CASSYTDWGNEQFF. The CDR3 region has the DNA TGTGCCAGCAGTTACACGGACTGGGGCAATGAGCAGTTCTTC.

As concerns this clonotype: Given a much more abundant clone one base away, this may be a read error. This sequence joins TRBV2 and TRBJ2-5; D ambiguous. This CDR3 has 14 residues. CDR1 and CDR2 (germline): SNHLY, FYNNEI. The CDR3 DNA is TGTGCCGGCAGTAGGACGCCAAGTCAAGAGACCCAGTACTTC. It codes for CAGSRTPSQETQYF.

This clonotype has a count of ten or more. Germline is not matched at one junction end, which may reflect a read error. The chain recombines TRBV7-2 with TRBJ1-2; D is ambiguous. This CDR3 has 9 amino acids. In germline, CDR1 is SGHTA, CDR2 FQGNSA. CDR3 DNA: TGTGCCAGCAGCTCCAACAAGCACTTC. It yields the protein CASSSNKHF. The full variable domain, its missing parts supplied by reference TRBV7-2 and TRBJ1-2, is GAGVSQSPSNKVTEKGKDVELRCDPISGHTALYWYRQSLGQGLEFLIYFQGNSAPDKSGLPSDRFSAERTGGSVSTLTIQRTQQEDSAVYLCASSSNKHFGSGTRLTVV.

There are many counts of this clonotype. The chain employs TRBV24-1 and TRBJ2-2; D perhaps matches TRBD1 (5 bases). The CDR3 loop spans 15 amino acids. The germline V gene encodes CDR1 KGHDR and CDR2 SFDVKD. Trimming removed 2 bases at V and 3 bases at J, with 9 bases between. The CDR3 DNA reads TGTGCCACCAGTGATTCCGACAGATACACCGGGGAGCTGTTTTTT. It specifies CATSDSDRYTGELFF.

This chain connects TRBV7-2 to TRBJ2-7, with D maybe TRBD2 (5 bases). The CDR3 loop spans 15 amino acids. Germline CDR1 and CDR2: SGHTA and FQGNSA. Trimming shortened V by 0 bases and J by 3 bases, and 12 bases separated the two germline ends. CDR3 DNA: TGTGCCAGCAGCTTAGCGCCTAGCAGCAACTACGAGCAGTACTTC. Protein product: CASSLAPSSNYEQYF. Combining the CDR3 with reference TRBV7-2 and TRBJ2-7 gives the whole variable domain GAGVSQSPSNKVTEKGKDVELRCDPISGHTALYWYRQSLGQGLEFLIYFQGNSAPDKSGLPSDRFSAERTGGSVSTLTIQRTQQEDSAVYLCASSLAPSSNYEQYFGPGTRLTVT.

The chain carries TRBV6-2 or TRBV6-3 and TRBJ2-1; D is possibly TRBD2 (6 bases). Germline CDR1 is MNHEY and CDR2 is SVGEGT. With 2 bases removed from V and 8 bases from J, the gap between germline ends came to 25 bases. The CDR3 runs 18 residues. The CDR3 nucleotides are TGTGCCAGCAGTTACCCGACGGGAGAGCAGGTGGGGTGGGATGAGCAGTTCTTC. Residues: CASSYPTGEQVGWDEQFF.

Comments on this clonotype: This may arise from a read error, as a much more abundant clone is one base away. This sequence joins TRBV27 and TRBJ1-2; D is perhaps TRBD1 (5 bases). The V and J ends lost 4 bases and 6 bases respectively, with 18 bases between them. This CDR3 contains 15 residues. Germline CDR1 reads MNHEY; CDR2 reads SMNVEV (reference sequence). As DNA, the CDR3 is TGTGCCAGCAGTTCCGCCGGGGCAGGAGGAGATGGCTACACCTTC. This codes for CASSSAGAGGDGYTF.

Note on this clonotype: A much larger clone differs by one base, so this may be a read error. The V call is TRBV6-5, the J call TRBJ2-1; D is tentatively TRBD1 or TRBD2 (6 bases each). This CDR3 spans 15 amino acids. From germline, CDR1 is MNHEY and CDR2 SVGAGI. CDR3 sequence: CVSSYQLQGGDEQFF. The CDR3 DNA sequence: TGTGTCAGCAGTTATCAATTACAGGGCGGGGATGAGCAGTTCTTC.

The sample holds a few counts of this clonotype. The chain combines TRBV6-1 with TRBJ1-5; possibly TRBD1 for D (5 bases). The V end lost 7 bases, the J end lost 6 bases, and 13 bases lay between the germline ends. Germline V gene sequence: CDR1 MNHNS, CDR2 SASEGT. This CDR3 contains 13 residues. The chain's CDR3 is CASTQGRVQPQHF. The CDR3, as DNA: TGTGCCAGCACCCAGGGTAGGGTTCAGCCCCAGCATTTT.

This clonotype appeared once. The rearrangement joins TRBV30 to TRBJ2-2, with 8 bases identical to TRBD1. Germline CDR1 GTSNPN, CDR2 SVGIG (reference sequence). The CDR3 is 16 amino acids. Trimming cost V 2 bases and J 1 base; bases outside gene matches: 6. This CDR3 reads CAWSTPGTGNTGELFF. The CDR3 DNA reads TGTGCCTGGAGTACCCCCGGGACAGGGAACACCGGGGAGCTGTTTTTT.

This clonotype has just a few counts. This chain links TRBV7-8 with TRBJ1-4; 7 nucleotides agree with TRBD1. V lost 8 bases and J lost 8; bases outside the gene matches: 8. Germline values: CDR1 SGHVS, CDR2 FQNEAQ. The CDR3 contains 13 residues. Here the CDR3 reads CASEQGLGEKLFF. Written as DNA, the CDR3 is TGTGCCAGCGAACAGGGGCTTGGGGAAAAACTGTTTTTT.

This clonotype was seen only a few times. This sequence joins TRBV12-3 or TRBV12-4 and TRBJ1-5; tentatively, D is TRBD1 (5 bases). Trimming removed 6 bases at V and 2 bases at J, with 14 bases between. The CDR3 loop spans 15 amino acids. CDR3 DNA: TGTGCCAGCAGGGAAGGGGAGGTGGGCAATCAGCCCCAGCATTTT. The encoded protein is CASREGEVGNQPQHF.

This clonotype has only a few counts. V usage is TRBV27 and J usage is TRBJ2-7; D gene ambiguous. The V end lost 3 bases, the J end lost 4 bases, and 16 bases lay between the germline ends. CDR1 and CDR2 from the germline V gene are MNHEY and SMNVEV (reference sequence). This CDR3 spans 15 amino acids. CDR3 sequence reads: CASSLFPLTGYEQYF. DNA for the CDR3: TGTGCCAGCAGTTTGTTTCCGCTTACGGGTTACGAGCAGTACTTC.

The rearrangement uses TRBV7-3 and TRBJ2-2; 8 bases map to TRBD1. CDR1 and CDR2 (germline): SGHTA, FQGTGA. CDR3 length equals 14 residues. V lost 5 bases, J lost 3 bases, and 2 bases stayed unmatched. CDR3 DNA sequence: TGTGCCAGCAGCATGACAGGGGACACCGGGGAGCTGTTTTTT. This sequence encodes CASSMTGDTGELFF.

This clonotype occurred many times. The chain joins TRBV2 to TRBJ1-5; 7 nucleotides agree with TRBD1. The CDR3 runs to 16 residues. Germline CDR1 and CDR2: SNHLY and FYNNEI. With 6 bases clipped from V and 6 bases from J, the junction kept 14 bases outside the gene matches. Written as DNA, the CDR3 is TGTGCCAGCAGCGGACCCGGGACAGATATCGGTCAGCCCCAGCATTTT. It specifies CASSGPGTDIGQPQHF.

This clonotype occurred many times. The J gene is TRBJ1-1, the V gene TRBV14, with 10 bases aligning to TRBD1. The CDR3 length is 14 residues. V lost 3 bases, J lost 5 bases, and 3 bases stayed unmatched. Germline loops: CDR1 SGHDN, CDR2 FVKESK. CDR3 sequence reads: CASSQDRGETEAFF. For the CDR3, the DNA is TGTGCCAGCAGCCAGGACAGGGGGGAGACTGAAGCTTTCTTT. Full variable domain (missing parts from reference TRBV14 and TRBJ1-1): EAGVTQFPSHSVIEKGQTVTLRCDPISGHDNLYWYRRVMGKEIKFLLHFVKESKQDESGMPNNRFLAERTGGTYSTLKVQPAELEDSGVYFCASSQDRGETEAFFGQGTRLTVV.